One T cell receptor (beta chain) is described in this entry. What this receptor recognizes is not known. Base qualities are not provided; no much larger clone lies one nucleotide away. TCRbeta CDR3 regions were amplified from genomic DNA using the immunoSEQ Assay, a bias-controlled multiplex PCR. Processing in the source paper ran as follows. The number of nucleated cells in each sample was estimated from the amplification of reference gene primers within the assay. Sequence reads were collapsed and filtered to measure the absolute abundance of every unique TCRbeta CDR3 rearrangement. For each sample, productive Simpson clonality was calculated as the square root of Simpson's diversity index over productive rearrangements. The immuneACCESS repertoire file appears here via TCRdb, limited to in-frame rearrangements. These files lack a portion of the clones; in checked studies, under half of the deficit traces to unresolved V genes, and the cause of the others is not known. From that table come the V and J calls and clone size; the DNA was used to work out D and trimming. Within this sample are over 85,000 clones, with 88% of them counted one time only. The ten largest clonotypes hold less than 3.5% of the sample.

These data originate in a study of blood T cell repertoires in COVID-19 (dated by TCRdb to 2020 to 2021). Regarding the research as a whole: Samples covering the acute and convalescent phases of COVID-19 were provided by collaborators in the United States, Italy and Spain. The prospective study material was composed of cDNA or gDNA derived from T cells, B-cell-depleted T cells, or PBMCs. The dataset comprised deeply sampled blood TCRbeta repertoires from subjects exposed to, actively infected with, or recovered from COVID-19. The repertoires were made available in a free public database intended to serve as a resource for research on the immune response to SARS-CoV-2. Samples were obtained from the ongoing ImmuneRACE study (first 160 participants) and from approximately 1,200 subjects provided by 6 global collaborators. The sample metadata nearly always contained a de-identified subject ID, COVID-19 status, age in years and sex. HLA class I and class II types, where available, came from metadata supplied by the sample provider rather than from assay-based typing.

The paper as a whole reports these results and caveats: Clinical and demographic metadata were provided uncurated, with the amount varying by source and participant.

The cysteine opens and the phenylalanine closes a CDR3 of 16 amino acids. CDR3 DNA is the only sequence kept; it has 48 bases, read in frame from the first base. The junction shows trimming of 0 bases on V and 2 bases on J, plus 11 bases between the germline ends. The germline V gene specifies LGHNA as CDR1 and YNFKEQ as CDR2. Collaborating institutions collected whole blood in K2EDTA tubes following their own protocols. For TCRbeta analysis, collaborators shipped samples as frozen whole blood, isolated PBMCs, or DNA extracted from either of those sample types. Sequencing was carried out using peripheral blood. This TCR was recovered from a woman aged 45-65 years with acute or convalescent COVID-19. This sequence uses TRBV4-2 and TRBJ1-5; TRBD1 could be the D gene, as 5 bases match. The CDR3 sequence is CASSQDPLGGNQPQHF. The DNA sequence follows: TGTGCCAGCAGCCAAGATCCGTTAGGGGGCAATCAGCCCCAGCATTTT.